This T cell receptor beta chain appears in the sequencing data of a study of T-cell reconstitution after alpha-beta-depleted transplantation in children. V lost 1 base to trimming and J lost 5 bases, with 11 bases between them. CDR3 size: 14 residues. During its preparation, the TCRbeta library received unique molecular identifiers. MiXCR, run by TCRdb on the PCR reads, gives a single entry per CDR3 protein. Seen here are a few hundred thousand distinct CDR3 sequences, around 10% observed once, and the top ten hold around 2.3%. This clonotype was observed a few times. The TCR sequence derives from a human donor who donated a stem cell graft to a child with acute lymphoblastic leukemia. The genes are TRBV12-3 or TRBV12-4 and TRBJ1-1; D perhaps matches TRBD1 (5 bases). Sample: PBMCs from the stem cell graft donor, taken from the stem cell graft. The CDR3 DNA reads as TGTGCCAGCAGTTTAGAGGCAGGGAGTACTGAAGCTTTCTTT. This gives the protein CASSLEAGSTEAFF.